This T cell receptor (beta chain) is drawn from a study of identical twins. Study-wide points: The abundant beta clonotypes from cord blood had fewer insertions, and memory repertoires had none of this.

From the 5' RACE reads, TCRdb called clonotypes with MiXCR, one entry per CDR3 protein. Of fewer than 250,000 distinct CDR3 sequences in the sample, approximately 15% are singletons; the top ten hold 40%. The CDR3 contains 14 residues. Losses at the gene ends were 8 bases for V and 0 bases for J; bases not matched to a gene: 3. This clonotype showed up just a few times. Its matching antigen is unknown. The same sample was also used in a study of T cells expressing NK-cell markers. That work states: Six or seven donors showed dominant NKG2C+ clonotypes comprising roughly 1.0-7.0% of their CD8+ T cells. In a few donors, these clonotypes also led the CD3+CD56-NKG2C+ fraction. Specificity for HCMV among expanded NKG2C+ T cell clones was not established.

The rearrangement joins TRBV12-3 or TRBV12-4 to TRBJ2-2, with 7 bases matching TRBD2. The sample was CD8+ T cells sorted from blood. This TCR was sampled from a woman aged 18-29 years in good health. CDR3 sequence: CASRGSANTGELFF. In nucleotides, the CDR3 is TGTGCCAGCCGCGGGAGCGCGAACACCGGGGAGCTGTTTTTT.